The T cell receptor (beta chain) under discussion was sequenced for a study of OX40 agonist ivuxolimab in advanced cancers. Study-wide results and caveats: Antigen targets of the expanded peripheral T cells went undetermined. Relatively little clonal expansion, among the lowest observed, appeared in partial responders at 0.1-3.0 mg/kg. Within 6 weeks, CD4+ and CD8+ blood T cells expanded clonally at 0.1 to 3.0 mg/kg.

Looked up from germline, CDR1 is MNHEY and CDR2 is SMNVEV (reference sequence). This CDR3 comprises 14 residues. The germline V and J ends were trimmed by 7 bases and 0 bases, with 7 bases remaining between them. Researchers took blood at baseline, on cycle 4 day 1, and on cycle 7 day 1. Concerning this clone: Its antigen is as yet unknown.

Repertoires were generated with immunoSEQ multiplex PCR, while TCRdb's copy carries only in-frame clones and drops some. Here the sample spans under 9,000 clones, roughly 74% being singletons. The clonotype was recovered from an adult with an advanced solid tumor such as melanoma, head and neck, liver or kidney cancer. The sequenced sample was CD4+ or CD8+ T cells sorted from blood, obtained in a trial of the OX40 agonist ivuxolimab. V usage is TRBV27 and J usage is TRBJ1-6; no clear D gene. Written as DNA, the CDR3 is TGTGCCAGCAAGTGGAGCTCCTATAATTCACCCCTCCACTTT. Translating it yields CASKWSSYNSPLHF.